Below, 29 T cell receptor beta chains from the same sample are listed, as sequenced in a study of early T cells in non-severe SARS-CoV-2 infection. TCRdb recomputed calls from the 5' RACE reads with MiXCR, one row per CDR3 protein. The sample holds about 76,000 distinct CDR3 sequences, 15% to 17% seen once. The sequenced sample consisted of whole blood. These receptors were collected from an adult who was a healthcare worker with PCR-confirmed SARS-CoV-2 infection or an uninfected control (not recorded which).

This clonotype was counted at least ten times. The chain couples TRBV28 to TRBJ1-4; D call uncertain. CDR3 length: 14 amino acids. V gave up 7 bases and J gave up 4 bases, with 13 bases separating them. The germline V gene has CDR1 MDHEN and CDR2 SYDVKM. Here the CDR3 DNA reads TGTGCCAGCACCCCCCGTGGTGGTAATGAAAAACTGTTTTTT. Protein sequence: CASTPRGGNEKLFF.

CDR3 amino acids: CASSGRYGYTF. For the CDR3, the DNA is TGTGCCAGCAGCGGTCGGTATGGCTACACCTTC. The chain is built from TRBV9 and TRBJ1-2; no definite D call. Germline CDR1 reads SGDLS; CDR2 reads YYNGEE. V was clipped by 3 bases and J by 5 bases, with 5 bases between them. The CDR3 has 11 residues.

V is TRBV5-1 and J is TRBJ2-3, with a possible D match to TRBD1 (5 bases). V was cut by 0 bases and J by 5 bases, with 16 bases left in between. In germline, CDR1 is SGHRS, CDR2 YFSETQ. The CDR3 is 16 residues long. The CDR3 is CASSLATGHVRDTQYF. The CDR3 DNA sequence: TGCGCCAGCAGCTTGGCCACAGGACACGTCCGAGATACGCAGTATTTT. Full variable domain (remainder filled in from reference TRBV5-1 and TRBJ2-3): KAGVTQTPRYLIKTRGQQVTLSCSPISGHRSVSWYQQTPGQGLQFLFEYFSETQRNKGNFPGRFSGRQFSNSRSEMNVSTLELGDSALYLCASSLATGHVRDTQYFGPGTRLTVL.

There are many counts of this clonotype. The chain combines TRBV4-3 with TRBJ1-1, with D maybe TRBD1 (5 bases). Per the germline V gene, CDR1 is LGHNA and CDR2 is YSLEER. This CDR3 is 16 amino acids long. Trimming took 0 bases from V and 0 from J, leaving 11 bases between them. CDR3 residues: CASSQDPGRVNTEAFF. Here the CDR3 DNA reads TGCGCCAGCAGCCAAGACCCCGGCAGGGTGAACACTGAAGCTTTCTTT.

The sample holds many counts of this clonotype. The V and J genes are TRBV20-1 and TRBJ2-1, with 10 bases lining up with TRBD2. CDR1 is DFQATT and CDR2 is SNEGSKA in the germline V gene (reference sequence). This CDR3 contains 14 residues. After removal of 7 bases from V and 7 bases from J, the junction contained 10 bases not matched to a gene. CDR3 DNA: TGCAGTGTTTTCCAGCGGGAGGGGACGAATGAGCAGTTCTTC. It yields the protein CSVFQREGTNEQFF.

The chain employs TRBV6-2 or TRBV6-3 and TRBJ2-5, with 13 bases lining up with TRBD2. The V segment lost 4 bases and the J segment 0 bases; nucleotides outside the gene matches: 14. The CDR3 has 20 residues. Germline loops: CDR1 MNHEY, CDR2 SVGEGT. For the CDR3, the DNA is TGTGCCAGCAGTTTTCCGACCTCAACAGGACTAGCGGGGGACCAAGAGACCCAGTACTTC. Translation: CASSFPTSTGLAGDQETQYF.

The chain joins TRBV4-2 to TRBJ1-1; D ambiguous. V was cut by 1 base and J by 1 base, with 13 bases left in between. This CDR3 comprises 16 residues. The germline V gene has CDR1 LGHNA and CDR2 YNFKEQ. CDR3 in DNA: TGTGCCAGCAGCCAAGCGGAAACGGGCGAGAACACTGAAGCTTTCTTT. This sequence encodes CASSQAETGENTEAFF.

The V call is TRBV7-2, the J call TRBJ1-2; 7 positions agree with TRBD1. The CDR3 is 15 residues long. Germline CDR1 and CDR2: SGHTA and FQGNSA. V dropped 0 bases and J dropped 1; count of bases not matched to a gene: 2. The CDR3 spells CASSLAGQSNYGYTF. The DNA of the CDR3 is TGTGCCAGCAGCTTAGCGGGACAGAGTAACTATGGCTACACCTTC.

V gene TRBV6-5 combines with J gene TRBJ1-2, with TRBD1 identical over 9 bases. This CDR3 spans 15 amino acids. Trimming cost V 3 bases and J 3 bases; bases outside gene matches: 5. Germline V gene sequence: CDR1 MNHEY, CDR2 SVGAGI. CDR3 region: CASSYGTGLYYGYTF. The CDR3 coding sequence is TGTGCCAGCAGTTATGGGACAGGGCTCTACTATGGCTACACCTTC.

Only one count was recorded for this clonotype. One junction end does not reproduce the germline sequence, and a read error may be involved. V and J are TRBV9 and TRBJ2-1, with a weak D call TRBD2 (6 bases). The CDR3 runs to 14 residues. The germline V gene encodes CDR1 SGDLS and CDR2 YYNGEE. The CDR3, as DNA: TGTGCCAGCAGCGTAGAATTGGGAGGCAATGAACAGTTCTTC. Encoded protein: CASSVELGGNEQFF.

The chain joins TRBV11-1 to TRBJ2-5; no clear D. CDR3 length: 14 amino acids. V was shortened by 5 bases and J by 3 bases, with 13 bases between the two germline ends. Looked up from germline, CDR1 is SGHAT and CDR2 is FQDESV (reference sequence). CDR3 coding DNA: TGTGCCAGCAGCCGGAGTATGGGTGAAGAGACCCAGTACTTC. Protein sequence: CASSRSMGEETQYF.

The V and J genes are TRBV11-2 and TRBJ2-1; D is uncertain. The V gene's germline CDR1 is SGHAT and CDR2 FQNNGV. With 5 bases removed from V and 10 bases from J, the gap between germline ends came to 15 bases. The CDR3 sequence is 13 residues long. As DNA, the CDR3 is TGTGCCAGCAGCCCATCAGGTTTAGGGGAGCAGTTCTTC. Residues: CASSPSGLGEQFF. Looking up the rest from reference TRBV11-2 and TRBJ2-1 gives the full variable domain: EAGVAQSPRYKIIEKRQSVAFWCNPISGHATLYWYQQILGQGPKLLIQFQNNGVVDDSQLPKDRFSAERLKGVDSTLKIQPAKLEDSAVYLCASSPSGLGEQFFGPGTRLTVL.

This clonotype was seen only a few times. This chain uses TRBV5-1 with TRBJ2-3, with D perhaps given as TRBD1 or TRBD2 (6 bases each). This CDR3 comprises 17 residues. Trimming took off 3 bases at V and 0 bases at J, with 17 bases between the two ends. The germline gives CDR1 SGHRS, CDR2 YFSETQ. DNA of the CDR3: TGCGCCAGCAGCTCAGGAGGGACATCTCCTAGCACAGATACGCAGTATTTT. It codes for CASSSGGTSPSTDTQYF.

Many counts were recorded for this clonotype. The chain joins TRBV5-4 to TRBJ2-7; D may be TRBD2 (6 bases). This CDR3 region has 13 residues. The germline V and J ends were trimmed by 5 bases and 4 bases, with 13 bases remaining between them. Germline V gives CDR1 SGHNT, CDR2 YYREEE (reference sequence). The CDR3 is CASSIGTLYEQYF. CDR3 in DNA: TGTGCCAGCAGTATCGGGACTCTTTACGAGCAGTACTTC.

This chain connects TRBV18 to TRBJ2-7; 9 nucleotides line up with TRBD1. The V segment lost 3 bases and the J segment 1 base; nucleotides outside the gene matches: 7. CDR3 length: 16 amino acids. CDR1 and CDR2 (germline): KGHSH, LQKENI. In nucleotides, the CDR3 is TGTGCCAGCTCACCGTCGGGACAGGGTGGGTCCTACGAGCAGTACTTC. The encoded protein is CASSPSGQGGSYEQYF.

The chain carries TRBV7-3 and TRBJ2-7; no clear D. V was shortened by 2 bases and J by 5 bases, with 10 bases between the two germline ends. The CDR3 extends over 13 amino acids. CDR1 and CDR2 from the germline V gene are SGHTA and FQGTGA. CDR3 DNA: TGTGCCAGCAGCTTAGGCCGCAGGAACGAGCAGTACTTC. Amino acids: CASSLGRRNEQYF.

This CDR3 reads CASSYKGSRLAGRGEQYF. Here the CDR3 DNA reads TGTGCCAGCAGTTACAAGGGCAGTCGGCTAGCGGGACGAGGGGAGCAGTACTTC. The chain joins TRBV6-5 to TRBJ2-7; 9 bases fit TRBD2. Germline V gene lookup returns CDR1 MNHEY and CDR2 SVGAGI. V was clipped by 2 bases and J by 7 bases; unmatched bases: 18. CDR3 length: 18 amino acids.

The chain couples TRBV29-1 to TRBJ1-4, with a tentative D call TRBD1 (5 bases). V dropped 5 bases and J dropped 3 bases, with 7 bases sitting between them. The CDR3 loop spans 12 amino acids. Germline V gene lookup returns CDR1 SQVTM and CDR2 ANQGSEA. This chain's CDR3 is CSVTQANEKLFF. Here the CDR3 DNA reads TGCAGCGTTACACAGGCTAATGAAAAACTGTTTTTT.

The genes are TRBV6-6 and TRBJ1-1, with D possibly matching TRBD1 (5 bases). V lost 7 bases and J 4 bases, leaving 19 bases between the germline ends. The CDR3 loop spans 15 amino acids. Germline lookup yields CDR1 MNHNY and CDR2 SVGAGI (reference sequence). CDR3 nucleotide sequence: TGTGCCAGCACCTCGTTCGGGGGATTAAGCACTGAAGCTTTCTTT. This encodes CASTSFGGLSTEAFF.

The chain links TRBV5-6 to TRBJ1-1; D call uncertain. V lost 0 bases to trimming and J lost 6 bases, with 15 bases between them. From germline, CDR1 is SGHDT and CDR2 YYEEEE. The CDR3 runs 15 residues. CDR3 region: CASSLVGATQAEAFF. In DNA, the CDR3 is TGTGCCAGCAGCTTGGTCGGCGCCACCCAGGCTGAAGCTTTCTTT. Full variable domain (rest looked up from reference TRBV5-6 and TRBJ1-1): DAGVTQSPTHLIKTRGQQVTLRCSPKSGHDTVSWYQQALGQGPQFIFQYYEEEERQRGNFPDRFSGHQFPNYSSELNVNALLLGDSALYLCASSLVGATQAEAFFGQGTRLTVV.

The chain has TRBV18 and TRBJ1-5, with unresolved D. V dropped 3 bases and J dropped 1 base, with 13 bases sitting between them. Per the germline V gene, CDR1 is KGHSH and CDR2 is LQKENI. The CDR3 runs to 16 residues. The CDR3 protein is CASSPVSPGSNQPQHF. As DNA, the CDR3 is TGTGCCAGCTCACCCGTATCCCCGGGAAGCAATCAGCCCCAGCATTTT.

This chain connects TRBV29-1 to TRBJ2-3; D remains ambiguous. This CDR3 contains 10 residues. The germline V gene encodes CDR1 SQVTM and CDR2 ANQGSEA. Trimming removed 3 bases at V and 6 bases at J, with 4 bases between. The CDR3 reads CSVEVDTQYF. The CDR3 nucleotides are TGCAGCGTTGAGGTCGATACGCAGTATTTT.

V is TRBV4-1 and J is TRBJ2-3, with D perhaps TRBD2 (5 bases). Germline CDR1 and CDR2: MGHRA and YSYEKL. V was trimmed by 1 base and J by 6 bases, leaving 5 bases between them. This CDR3 contains 12 residues. CDR3 nucleotides: TGCGCCAGCAGCCAAGGCGGGGATACGCAGTATTTT. Translation: CASSQGGDTQYF.

This clonotype was counted ten times or more. The chain is built from TRBV2 and TRBJ2-7, with 7 bases that match TRBD2. Per germline, CDR1 SNHLY and CDR2 FYNNEI. The length of the CDR3 is 14 residues. Trimming at V came to 6 bases and at J to 0 bases, leaving 5 bases not matched to a gene. The CDR3 DNA sequence: TGTGCCAGCAGCGTCGAGCGGGGCTCCTACGAGCAGTACTTC. It yields the protein CASSVERGSYEQYF.

The sample holds a few counts of this clonotype. The J gene is TRBJ1-2, the V gene TRBV28; D call uncertain. Germline CDR1 and CDR2: MDHEN and SYDVKM. V was trimmed by 6 bases and J by 5 bases, leaving 13 bases between them. The CDR3 spans 13 residues. The CDR3 DNA reads as TGTGCCAGCAGCCGACCCGCCAGTTATGGCTACACCTTC. Its protein product is CASSRPASYGYTF.

This clonotype was observed a few times. The chain carries TRBV6-6 and TRBJ1-1, with TRBD1 matching 7 bases. This CDR3 is 15 amino acids long. In germline, CDR1 is MNHNY, CDR2 SVGAGI (reference sequence). Unmatched junction bases numbered 11, after V lost 5 bases and J lost 5 bases. CDR3 loop: CASSLRQGGWTEAFF. The CDR3 nucleotides read TGTGCCAGCAGTCTCCGACAGGGAGGATGGACTGAAGCTTTCTTT.

This clonotype was detected a few times. The V gene is TRBV28, the J gene TRBJ1-2; D is unclear. The V end was cut by 10 bases, the J end by 5 bases, with 20 bases between. Germline CDR1 and CDR2: MDHEN and SYDVKM. The CDR3 has 14 residues. CDR3: CATTGAAPFYGYTF. The CDR3 region has the DNA TGTGCCACGACCGGTGCCGCTCCCTTTTATGGCTACACCTTC.

This chain joins TRBV28 and TRBJ2-1; 9 bases agree with TRBD1. With V trimmed by 6 bases and J by 5 bases, 8 bases remained unmatched. The CDR3 totals 15 residues. Germline loops: CDR1 MDHEN, CDR2 SYDVKM. CDR3 sequence reads: CASRGSDRGHNEQFF. The CDR3 region has the DNA TGTGCCAGCAGGGGATCGGACAGGGGCCACAATGAGCAGTTCTTC. Based on the CDR3 plus reference TRBV28 and TRBJ2-1, the full variable domain is DVKVTQSSRYLVKRTGEKVFLECVQDMDHENMFWYRQDPGLGLRLIYFSYDVKMKEKGDIPEGYSVSREKKERFSLILESASTNQTSMYLCASRGSDRGHNEQFFGPGTRLTVL.

This clonotype turned up a few times. The V call is TRBV9, the J call TRBJ1-2; a weak D match, TRBD1 (5 bases). Trimming removed 3 bases at V and 3 bases at J, with 9 bases between. Germline V lookup: CDR1 SGDLS, CDR2 YYNGEE. The CDR3 sequence is 13 residues long. The CDR3 DNA follows: TGTGCCAGCAGCGGGACACCTTACTATGGCTACACCTTC. Translation gives CASSGTPYYGYTF.